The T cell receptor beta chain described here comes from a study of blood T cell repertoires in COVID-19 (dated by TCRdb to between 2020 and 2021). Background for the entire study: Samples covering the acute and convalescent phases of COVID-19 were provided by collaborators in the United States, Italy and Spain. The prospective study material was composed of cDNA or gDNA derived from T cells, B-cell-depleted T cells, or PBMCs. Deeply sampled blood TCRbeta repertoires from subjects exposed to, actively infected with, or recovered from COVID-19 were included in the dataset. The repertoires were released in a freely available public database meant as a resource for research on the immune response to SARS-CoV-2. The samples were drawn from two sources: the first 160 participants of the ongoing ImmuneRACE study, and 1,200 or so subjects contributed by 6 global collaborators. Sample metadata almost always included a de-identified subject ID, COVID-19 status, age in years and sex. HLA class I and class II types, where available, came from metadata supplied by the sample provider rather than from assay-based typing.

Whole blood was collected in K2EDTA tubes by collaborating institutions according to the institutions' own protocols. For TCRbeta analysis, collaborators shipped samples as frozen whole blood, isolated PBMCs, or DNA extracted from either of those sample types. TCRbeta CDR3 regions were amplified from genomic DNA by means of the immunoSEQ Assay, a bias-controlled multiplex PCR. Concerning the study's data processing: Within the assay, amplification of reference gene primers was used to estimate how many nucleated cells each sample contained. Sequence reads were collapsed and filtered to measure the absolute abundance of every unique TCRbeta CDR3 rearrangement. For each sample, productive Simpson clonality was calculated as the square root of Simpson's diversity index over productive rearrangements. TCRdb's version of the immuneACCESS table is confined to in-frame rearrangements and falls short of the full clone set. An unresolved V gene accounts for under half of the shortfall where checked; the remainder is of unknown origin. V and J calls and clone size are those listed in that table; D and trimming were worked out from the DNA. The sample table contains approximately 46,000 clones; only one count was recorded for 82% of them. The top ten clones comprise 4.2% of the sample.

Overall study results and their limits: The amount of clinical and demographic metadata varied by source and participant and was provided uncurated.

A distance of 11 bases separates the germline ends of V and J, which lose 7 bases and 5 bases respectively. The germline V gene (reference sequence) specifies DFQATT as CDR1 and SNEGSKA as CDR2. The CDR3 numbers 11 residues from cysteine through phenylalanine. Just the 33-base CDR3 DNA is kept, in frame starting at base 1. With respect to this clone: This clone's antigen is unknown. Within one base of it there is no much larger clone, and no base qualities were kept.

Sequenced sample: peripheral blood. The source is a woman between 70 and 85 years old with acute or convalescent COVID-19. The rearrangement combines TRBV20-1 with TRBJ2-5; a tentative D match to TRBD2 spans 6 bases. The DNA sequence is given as TGCAGTGTGGACGGAGGGGAGACCCAGTACTTC. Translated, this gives CSVDGGETQYF.